This TCR beta chain was sequenced for a study of blood T cell repertoires in COVID-19. Original methodology: Amplification of reference gene primers was used by the study to estimate nucleated cell counts. Using immunoSEQ multiplex PCR, the repertoire was profiled, and TCRdb retains in-frame clones only, with some absent. D and trimming were read from the DNA, whereas the V and J calls and clone size are those reported in that table. Of 60,000 to 70,000 clones listed, approximately 90% are singletons. Recruitment covered under 25 US areas and drew participants whose ages spanned about 18 to 90 years. Cohort assignment relied on participant-reported clinical history. Recovery among Cohort 3 donors was established by two negative PCRs, clearance, or symptom resolution. This CDR3 region has 14 residues.

The chain has TRBV21-1 and TRBJ1-6; no DNA check was done on the table's D call, TRBD1. TRBV21-1 is reported as a pseudogene. The clonotype comes from a woman in her thirties or forties who had recovered from COVID-19. Sequenced input: PBMCs or T cells enriched from blood (not recorded which). The CDR3 DNA follows: TGTGCCAGCAGCAAAGTCAACAGGGAATCACCCCTCCACTTT. It yields the protein CASSKVNRESPLHF.